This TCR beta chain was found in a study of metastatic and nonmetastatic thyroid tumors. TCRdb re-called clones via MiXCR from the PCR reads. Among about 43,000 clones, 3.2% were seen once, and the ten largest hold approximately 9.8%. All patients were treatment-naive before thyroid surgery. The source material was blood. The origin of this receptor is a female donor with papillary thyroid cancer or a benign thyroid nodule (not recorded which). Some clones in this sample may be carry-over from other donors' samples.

CDR3 region: CASTPLLGAYEQYF. DNA of the CDR3: TGTGCCAGCACCCCTCTCCTGGGGGCCTACGAGCAGTACTTC. This chain connects TRBV28 to TRBJ2-7; tentatively, D is TRBD1 or TRBD2 (5 bases each). The CDR3 totals 14 residues. V was trimmed by 7 bases and J by 2 bases, leaving 15 bases between them. Germline assignment: CDR1 MDHEN and CDR2 SYDVKM.